One and the same sample provided the 31 T cell receptor beta chains below, sequenced in a study of blood T cell repertoires in COVID-19 (TCRdb year 2020). Library preparation employed the immunoSEQ multiplex PCR assay. TCRdb took this table from immuneACCESS and kept in-frame rearrangements with V and J called. Such tables lack part of the clones; where checked against another copy, unresolved V genes explain under half of the gap, and the rest is unexplained. This sample lists around 120,000 clones; 79% were detected once. Of the sample, around 3.9% falls within the top ten clones. Material: peripheral blood. The receptors originated from a woman over 75 with acute or convalescent COVID-19.

This clone was picked up a small number of times. The chain links TRBV5-8 to TRBJ2-3; 14 bases are a match to TRBD2. The V gene's germline CDR1 is SGHTS and CDR2 YDEGEE. Unmatched junction bases numbered 8, after V lost 4 bases and J lost 1 base. The CDR3 totals 18 residues. The CDR3 coding sequence is TGTGCCAGCAGCCCAGGGACTAGCGGGAGTGAAGGCACAGATACGCAGTATTTT. Its protein product is CASSPGTSGSEGTDTQYF.

This sequence joins TRBV5-5 and TRBJ1-2; D gene ambiguous. CDR1 is SGHKS, CDR2 YYEKEE, per germline (reference sequence). Trimming removed 4 bases from V and 8 bases from J, with 18 bases in between. This CDR3 has 14 amino acids. DNA of the CDR3: TGTGCCAGCAGCCGGGGATCGACCGAATTGGGCTACACCTTC. Translated: CASSRGSTELGYTF.

The chain couples TRBV5-6 to TRBJ2-5, with 7 bases identical to TRBD1. This CDR3 spans 14 amino acids. CDR1 and CDR2 from the germline V gene are SGHDT and YYEEEE. V lost 0 bases to trimming and J lost 3 bases; unmatched junction nucleotides: 2. CDR3 DNA: TGTGCCAGCAGCTTGGGAGGGGGCGAAGAGACCCAGTACTTC. It encodes CASSLGGGEETQYF.

Details on this clone: The same CDR3 also results from other DNA sequences found in this sample. The chain employs TRBV2 and TRBJ1-1; no firm D call. CDR3 length equals 13 residues. Germline assignment: CDR1 SNHLY and CDR2 FYNNEI. The V and J ends lost 5 bases and 0 bases respectively, with 7 bases between them. The CDR3: CASSRALNTEAFF. As DNA, the CDR3 is TGTGCCAGCAGTCGAGCGTTGAACACTGAAGCTTTCTTT.

The chain employs TRBV27 and TRBJ2-1; the match to TRBD2 covers 7 bases. Germline loops: CDR1 MNHEY, CDR2 SMNVEV (reference sequence). J gave up 6 bases and V 0 bases, and 5 bases lay outside the gene matches. The length of the CDR3 is 15 residues. The CDR3 is CASSLSGGVGNEQFF. The DNA of the CDR3 is TGTGCCAGCAGTTTATCGGGAGGGGTAGGCAATGAGCAGTTCTTC.

This clone showed up just once. This sequence joins TRBV5-1 and TRBJ2-3, with 10 bases aligning to TRBD2. This CDR3 is 17 amino acids long. From germline, CDR1 is SGHRS and CDR2 YFSETQ. With 0 bases clipped from V and 2 bases from J, the junction kept 6 bases outside the gene matches. The CDR3 bases are TGCGCCAGCAGCTTGGATGGTAGCGGGGGGTTCACAGATACGCAGTATTTT. Protein: CASSLDGSGGFTDTQYF.

The J gene is TRBJ1-4, the V gene TRBV4-2; the D is unclear. This CDR3 comprises 16 residues. The V gene lost 0 bases and the J gene lost 8 bases, with 16 bases spanning the gap. Germline V CDR1 and CDR2: LGHNA, YNFKEQ. CDR3 sequence (DNA): TGTGCCAGCAGCCAAGATGGAAGGCCCGGAGAGGAAAAACTGTTTTTT. Translation gives CASSQDGRPGEEKLFF.

This clone was recorded a few times. The chain joins TRBV5-6 to TRBJ1-6, with 10 bases matching TRBD1. This CDR3 region has 14 residues. Germline V gene lookup returns CDR1 SGHDT and CDR2 YYEEEE. After removal of 2 bases from V and 9 bases from J, the junction contained 2 bases not matched to a gene. CDR3 bases: TGTGCCAGCAGCTTTGGACAGGGGGGTTCACCCCTCCACTTT. Translated: CASSFGQGGSPLHF.

The J gene is TRBJ2-7, the V gene TRBV5-1, with 9 bases that match TRBD1. The CDR3 runs to 17 residues. The junction had 15 bases not matched to a gene; V was cut back by 4 bases and J by 4 bases. Looked up from germline, CDR1 is SGHRS and CDR2 is YFSETQ. The CDR3 nucleotides read TGCGCCAGCAGCCCTGTACGTCCGGGACAGGGCGTTTACGAGCAGTACTTC. It yields the protein CASSPVRPGQGVYEQYF.

The rearrangement uses TRBV19 and TRBJ2-3; 8 bases agree with TRBD2. This CDR3 is built from 15 residues. V trimming: 4 bases; J trimming: 0 bases; junction bases outside the gene matches: 3. The germline V gene encodes CDR1 LNHDA and CDR2 SQIVND (reference sequence). The CDR3 coding sequence is TGTGCCAGTAGTACCGCGGGGGGAAGCACAGATACGCAGTATTTT. Translating it yields CASSTAGGSTDTQYF.

The chain couples TRBV5-1 to TRBJ1-1, with a possible D match to TRBD1 (5 bases). Germline V gene sequence: CDR1 SGHRS, CDR2 YFSETQ. With 5 bases removed from V and 1 base from J, the gap between germline ends came to 9 bases. The CDR3 length is 13 residues. In DNA form, the CDR3 reads TGCGCCAGCAGTTCACAGGCGAACACTGAAGCTTTCTTT. Translation gives CASSSQANTEAFF.

The rearrangement links TRBV6-1 to TRBJ1-4; D possibly corresponds to TRBD1 (6 bases). Germline lookup yields CDR1 MNHNS and CDR2 SASEGT. Between the trimmed V and J ends, which lost 3 bases and 10 bases, there was a span of 18 bases. CDR3 length equals 15 residues. DNA for the CDR3: TGTGCCAGCAGTGAGGCGGGGGGCGCATTAGGAAAACTGTTTTTT. This translates into CASSEAGGALGKLFF.

The chain's CDR3 is CASSPGTSGSNTQYF. In DNA form, the CDR3 reads TGTGCCAGCAGCCCCGGGACTAGCGGGAGTAATACGCAGTATTTT. V and J are TRBV11-2 and TRBJ2-3; 14 bases fit TRBD2. With V trimmed by 5 bases and J by 7 bases, 5 bases remained unmatched. CDR3 length: 15 amino acids. CDR1 and CDR2 (germline): SGHAT, FQNNGV.

The genes are TRBV19 and TRBJ2-3, with 9 positions matching TRBD1. This CDR3 has 16 residues. Germline V lookup: CDR1 LNHDA, CDR2 SQIVND (reference sequence). V was pared by 3 bases and J by 0 bases, with 4 bases of the junction left unmatched. CDR3 sequence: CASSIRTGESTDTQYF. In DNA form, the CDR3 reads TGTGCCAGTAGTATCCGGACAGGGGAAAGCACAGATACGCAGTATTTT. Drawing the rest from reference TRBV19 and TRBJ2-3, the complete variable domain is DGGITQSPKYLFRKEGQNVTLSCEQNLNHDAMYWYRQDPGQGLRLIYYSQIVNDFQKGDIAEGYSVSREKKESFPLTVTSAQKNPTAFYLCASSIRTGESTDTQYFGPGTRLTVL.

The chain has TRBV28 and TRBJ1-2; 10 bases line up with TRBD1. Trimming cost V 8 bases and J 4 bases; bases outside gene matches: 7. The CDR3 covers 14 residues. Germline lookup yields CDR1 MDHEN and CDR2 SYDVKM. The CDR3 DNA reads as TGTGCCAGCCAGACAGGGGGCCGGACCTATGGCTACACCTTC. Amino acids: CASQTGGRTYGYTF.

The chain links TRBV5-1 to TRBJ1-3, with D possibly being TRBD1 (5 bases). The CDR3 is 14 residues long. V was cut by 2 bases and J by 0 bases, with 6 bases left in between. The V gene's germline CDR1 is SGHRS and CDR2 YFSETQ. Written as DNA, the CDR3 is TGCGCCAGCAGCTTCGACAGCTCTGGAAACACCATATATTTT. This sequence encodes CASSFDSSGNTIYF.

This chain uses TRBV5-1 with TRBJ1-2; D possibly corresponds to TRBD1 (5 bases). There are 14 residues in the CDR3. Trimming cost V 0 bases and J 7 bases, with 13 bases left between them. Per germline, CDR1 SGHRS and CDR2 YFSETQ. The CDR3 loop is CASSLEAGDGGYTF. CDR3 DNA sequence: TGCGCCAGCAGCTTGGAGGCGGGGGATGGTGGCTACACCTTC.

V gene TRBV24-1 combines with J gene TRBJ1-5; no firm D call. The CDR3 is 13 amino acids. Trimming left V 5 bases short and J 4 bases short, with 8 bases between. Germline V gene sequence: CDR1 KGHDR, CDR2 SFDVKD. Here the CDR3 DNA reads TGTGCCACCAGTGGATCGAGAAATCAGCCCCAGCATTTT. Amino acids: CATSGSRNQPQHF.

The gene calls are TRBV2 and TRBJ2-4; 7 positions match TRBD2. The CDR3 runs 14 residues. From germline, CDR1 is SNHLY and CDR2 FYNNEI. The trim removed 4 bases at V and 9 bases at J, leaving 9 bases unmatched. The CDR3 loop is CASSGFREGAIQYF. The CDR3 DNA follows: TGTGCCAGCAGTGGTTTCAGGGAGGGCGCCATTCAGTACTTC.

The rearrangement links TRBV28 to TRBJ1-5; possibly TRBD1 for D (6 bases). CDR1 is MDHEN, CDR2 SYDVKM, per germline. This CDR3 region has 15 residues. Deletions cut 2 bases from V and 5 bases from J, with 13 bases between. Written as DNA, the CDR3 is TGTGCCAGCAGTTTAGCCGGACAGAATTATCAGCCCCAGCATTTT. Its translation is CASSLAGQNYQPQHF.

The chain links TRBV4-2 to TRBJ1-2; no reliable D call. Deletions cut 2 bases from V and 2 bases from J, with 9 bases between. The CDR3 sequence is 14 residues long. Germline V CDR1 and CDR2: LGHNA, YNFKEQ. The CDR3 nucleotides are TGTGCCAGCAGCCAACGGACTAAGAACTATGGCTACACCTTC. Amino acids: CASSQRTKNYGYTF.

The rearrangement links TRBV7-2 to TRBJ1-5, with a possible D match to TRBD1 (6 bases). Germline V lookup: CDR1 SGHTA, CDR2 FQGNSA. This CDR3 is built from 13 residues. V lost 4 bases and J lost 7, with 11 bases in between. CDR3 residues: CASSSPGDQPQHF. The CDR3 region has the DNA TGTGCCAGCAGCTCGCCAGGGGACCAGCCCCAGCATTTT. Filled out from reference TRBV7-2 and TRBJ1-5, the complete variable domain reads GAGVSQSPSNKVTEKGKDVELRCDPISGHTALYWYRQSLGQGLEFLIYFQGNSAPDKSGLPSDRFSAERTGGSVSTLTIQRTQQEDSAVYLCASSSPGDQPQHFGDGTRLSIL.

The chain is built from TRBV4-1 and TRBJ1-4; a weak D match, TRBD1 (6 bases). Germline lookup yields CDR1 MGHRA and CDR2 YSYEKL. The CDR3 totals 15 residues. V lost 0 bases and J 7 bases, leaving 12 bases between the germline ends. CDR3 protein: CASSQDRGSGEKLFF. The CDR3 DNA follows: TGCGCCAGCAGCCAAGACAGGGGCTCTGGTGAAAAACTGTTTTTT.

This chain uses TRBV7-2 with TRBJ1-3; 8 bases agree with TRBD1. Germline V gene data show CDR1 as SGHTA and CDR2 as FQGNSA. The CDR3 contains 19 residues. The V and J ends lost 5 bases and 0 bases, in that order; junction bases with no gene match: 15. This CDR3 is CASSLRVGRQGNSGNTIYF. As DNA, the CDR3 is TGTGCCAGCAGCCTGAGGGTGGGGCGACAGGGGAACTCTGGAAACACCATATATTTT.

The rearrangement links TRBV5-8 to TRBJ2-7; TRBD1 aligns across 11 bases. J gave up 13 bases and V 3 bases, and 15 bases lay outside the gene matches. Germline values: CDR1 SGHTS, CDR2 YDEGEE. The length of the CDR3 is 15 residues. Here the CDR3 reads CASSSPGQGVTGLYF. CDR3 nucleotide sequence: TGTGCCAGCAGCTCCCCGGGACAGGGGGTAACGGGGCTCTACTTC.

V is TRBV2 and J is TRBJ1-1; tentatively, D is TRBD1 (6 bases). Trimming shortened V by 7 bases and J by 1 base, and 10 bases separated the two germline ends. CDR3 length equals 13 residues. Germline V lookup: CDR1 SNHLY, CDR2 FYNNEI. The CDR3 reads CASNPDRNTEAFF. CDR3 sequence (DNA): TGTGCCAGCAACCCGGACAGGAACACTGAAGCTTTCTTT.

This chain joins TRBV2 and TRBJ2-3; D uncertain. Trimming removed 6 bases at V and 5 bases at J, with 15 bases between. The CDR3 contains 14 residues. Germline V lookup: CDR1 SNHLY, CDR2 FYNNEI. The CDR3 coding sequence is TGTGCCAGCAGCCAGACCAGCGTTCAAGATACGCAGTATTTT. Encoded protein: CASSQTSVQDTQYF.

The gene calls are TRBV7-2 and TRBJ2-1; perhaps TRBD1 as D (6 bases). The CDR3 consists of 15 residues. The V gene lost 1 base and the J gene lost 0 bases, with 7 bases spanning the gap. CDR1 is SGHTA and CDR2 is FQGNSA in the germline V gene. DNA for the CDR3: TGTGCCAGCAGCTTAGACAGGGTCTCCTACAATGAGCAGTTCTTC. It encodes CASSLDRVSYNEQFF.

This clone was detected once. The chain recombines TRBV1 with TRBJ1-5; the table names TRBD1, a call not compared with the DNA. TRBV1 is labeled a pseudogene. CDR3 length: 14 residues. The CDR3 region has the DNA TGCACCAGCAGCCGAGTCAGGGGGAATCAGCCCCAGCATTTT. Translating gives CTSSRVRGNQPQHF.

V is TRBV3-1 (or the pseudogene TRBV3-2) and J is TRBJ2-3; the match to TRBD1 covers 7 bases. The CDR3 extends over 16 amino acids. The V and J ends lost 5 bases and 3 bases, in that order; junction bases with no gene match: 11. Germline lookup yields CDR1 LGHDT and CDR2 YNNKEL (reference sequence). DNA of the CDR3: TGTGCCAGCAGCGAAATACAGGGGCGCAGTACAGATACGCAGTATTTT. This encodes CASSEIQGRSTDTQYF.

This chain links TRBV19 with TRBJ1-1, with D perhaps matching TRBD1 (5 bases). Trimming shortened V by 5 bases and J by 4 bases, and 11 bases separated the two germline ends. Germline CDR1 LNHDA, CDR2 SQIVND (reference sequence). The CDR3 extends over 13 amino acids. The CDR3 loop is CASSSTGPTEAFF. DNA of the CDR3: TGTGCCAGTAGTTCTACAGGACCCACTGAAGCTTTCTTT.